These 23 T cell receptor beta chains share one sample of origin, sequenced in a study of T cells in Graves' hyperthyroidism and ophthalmopathy. RNA transcripts yielded amplified TCR beta CDR3 regions. The HTBI primer set served for first-round RT-PCR of the TCR CDR3. TCRdb independently ran MiXCR on the multiplex PCR reads; one entry per CDR3 protein. The profile covers hundreds of thousands of distinct CDR3 sequences, with about 19% appearing a single time and roughly 17% taken by the ten largest. Sample: blood. These TCRs come from a woman aged 50 to 60 with Graves' hyperthyroidism that later progressed to Graves' ophthalmopathy.

This clonotype has ten or more counts. CDR3 residues: CASNMGGLEETQYF. CDR3 sequence (DNA): TGTGCCAGCAATATGGGGGGGTTAGAGGAGACCCAGTACTTC. The V and J genes are TRBV7-3 and TRBJ2-5, with 7 bases identical to TRBD2. This CDR3 contains 14 residues. Germline assignment: CDR1 SGHTA and CDR2 FQGTGA. Trimming removed 7 bases from V and 5 bases from J; junction bases left unmatched: 10.

This clonotype was counted at least ten times. The J gene is TRBJ1-6, the V gene TRBV12-3 or TRBV12-4; D may be TRBD1 (6 bases). This CDR3 is built from 14 residues. V shed 6 bases and J shed 9 bases, with 15 bases lying between them. In DNA form, the CDR3 reads TGTGCCAGCAGGGAGACAGGTGTCGGTTCACCCCTCCACTTT. This codes for CASRETGVGSPLHF.

The table lists this clonotype with many counts. The chain is built from TRBV11-2 and TRBJ1-1; possible D gene TRBD1, 6 bases. CDR1 and CDR2 (germline): SGHAT, FQNNGV. Trimming removed 2 bases from V and 8 bases from J, with 15 bases in between. CDR3 length: 14 residues. CDR3: CASSLQLPQGEAFF. CDR3 nucleotides: TGTGCCAGCAGCTTACAGCTGCCCCAGGGGGAAGCTTTCTTT.

This clonotype was observed many times. V is TRBV30 and J is TRBJ1-5; no clear D gene. The germline gives CDR1 GTSNPN, CDR2 SVGIG (reference sequence). The CDR3 is 13 amino acids. V shed 5 bases and J shed 7 bases, with 15 bases lying between them. The CDR3 reads CAWGPGAGQPQHF. The CDR3 coding sequence is TGTGCCTGGGGACCGGGAGCGGGGCAGCCCCAGCATTTT.

This clonotype was recorded at least ten times. The chain recombines TRBV6-1 with TRBJ2-1, with TRBD2 identical over 12 bases. The CDR3 loop spans 16 amino acids. Looked up from germline, CDR1 is MNHNS and CDR2 is SASEGT. V shed 6 bases, J shed 8 bases, and the junction held 11 bases outside the gene matches. CDR3 sequence reads: CASRETGTSGPDEQFF. As DNA, the CDR3 is TGTGCCAGCAGGGAGACCGGGACTAGCGGGCCTGATGAGCAGTTCTTC.

The sample holds many counts of this clonotype. The V and J genes are TRBV18 and TRBJ2-6; no reliable D call. The V gene lost 1 base and the J gene lost 0 bases, with 7 bases spanning the gap. Germline V gene lookup returns CDR1 KGHSH and CDR2 LQKENI. This CDR3 spans 16 amino acids. CDR3 amino acids: CASSPRQASGANVLTF. The CDR3, as DNA: TGTGCCAGCTCACCACGACAAGCCTCTGGGGCCAACGTCCTGACTTTC.

A remark on this clonotype: A much larger clone lies one base from this, so it may be a read error. The chain combines TRBV7-4 with TRBJ2-1, with D perhaps assigned TRBD1 or TRBD2 (6 bases each). Germline CDR1 SGHVT, CDR2 SQSDAQ. Trimming removed 1 base at V and 0 bases at J, with 13 bases between. The CDR3 totals 17 residues. CDR3 sequence reads: CASSLGGALFSYNEQFF. The CDR3 DNA reads as TGTGCCAGCAGCTTAGGGGGGGCCCTTTTCTCCTACAATGAGCAGTTCTTC.

This rearrangement joins TRBV5-1 to TRBJ1-6, with 9 positions matching TRBD1. V was pared by 5 bases and J by 5 bases, with 5 bases of the junction left unmatched. Germline loops: CDR1 SGHRS, CDR2 YFSETQ. The CDR3 extends over 15 amino acids. CDR3 sequence (DNA): TGCGCCAGCAGAATAGGACAGGGGAATAATTCACCCCTCCACTTT. It specifies CASRIGQGNNSPLHF.

In this sample, this clonotype turned up many times. V usage is TRBV5-1 and J usage is TRBJ1-1; a weak D match, TRBD1 (6 bases). Germline V lookup: CDR1 SGHRS, CDR2 YFSETQ. This CDR3 has 18 residues. V lost 5 bases, J lost 4 bases, and 27 bases lay in between. The DNA for the CDR3 is TGCGCCAGCAGTCTTAACCCCCCCGGGACACCGATGGTCACTGAAGCTTTCTTT. This sequence encodes CASSLNPPGTPMVTEAFF.

This clonotype came up many times. The chain links TRBV3-1 to TRBJ1-2; no definite D call. The germline V gene has CDR1 LGHDT and CDR2 YNNKEL (reference sequence). V shed 1 base and J shed 5 bases, with 17 bases lying between them. The CDR3 is 16 residues long. Written as DNA, the CDR3 is TGTGCCAGCAGCCAAGCGATCGGCACGGTACTATATGGCTACACCTTC. Residues: CASSQAIGTVLYGYTF.

To note about this clonotype: The germline gene is not matched at one end of the junction; a read error may be the cause. This chain joins TRBV18 and TRBJ2-2, with a tentative D call TRBD2 (5 bases). This CDR3 has 15 residues. CDR1 is KGHSH, CDR2 LQKENI, per germline. This CDR3 reads CASSPDRSNTGELSF. CDR3 coding DNA: TGTGCCAGCTCGCCAGACCGATCGAACACCGGGGAGCTGTCTTTT.

The genes are TRBV7-6 and TRBJ2-3; TRBD2 might be the D (7 bases). Germline V gives CDR1 SGHVS, CDR2 FNYEAQ. V lost 0 bases, J lost 2 bases, and 12 bases lay in between. CDR3 length equals 16 residues. The CDR3, as DNA: TGTGCCAGCAGCTTAGCGGGGGCGGGGGCCACAGATACGCAGTATTTT. This translates into CASSLAGAGATDTQYF.

In its sample, this clonotype was seen a few times. The gene calls are TRBV6-1 and TRBJ2-3; maybe TRBD2 (7 bases). CDR3 size: 15 residues. V was cut by 9 bases and J by 0 bases, with 16 bases left in between. Germline assignment: CDR1 MNHNS and CDR2 SASEGT. The CDR3 DNA reads as TGTGCCAGTCAAATCGGGGGGCCAAGCACAGATACGCAGTATTTT. Its protein product is CASQIGGPSTDTQYF.

This chain connects TRBV18 to TRBJ1-1, with TRBD1 as a possible D gene (6 bases). Germline V gene data show CDR1 as KGHSH and CDR2 as LQKENI. Trimming stripped 0 bases from V and 1 base from J, with 9 bases between. The length of the CDR3 is 15 residues. CDR3 sequence (DNA): TGTGCCAGCTCACCACCGGGGGGGGCGAACACTGAAGCTTTCTTT. Its translation is CASSPPGGANTEAFF.

This clonotype was seen many times. The V gene is TRBV20-1, the J gene TRBJ2-7; D might be TRBD2 (5 bases). The V end lost 7 bases, the J end lost 2 bases, and 15 bases lay between the germline ends. The CDR3 contains 13 residues. Germline V CDR1 and CDR2: DFQATT, SNEGSKA (reference sequence). In DNA form, the CDR3 reads TGCAGTGTCGCGGGCCCGGCGGCCTACGAGCAGTACTTC. Amino acids: CSVAGPAAYEQYF.

This clonotype was picked up many times. The chain uses TRBV12-3 or TRBV12-4 and TRBJ2-1; D remains ambiguous. The CDR3 contains 12 residues. Trimming pared 4 bases from V and 9 bases from J, leaving 10 bases between. The CDR3 region is CASSSVGVEQFF. The CDR3 DNA reads TGTGCCAGCAGTTCGGTTGGGGTTGAGCAGTTCTTC.

This clonotype appeared many times. This chain uses TRBV15 with TRBJ2-3; D uncertain. Germline V gene data show CDR1 as LNHNV and CDR2 as YYDKDF (reference sequence). This CDR3 has 18 amino acids. Trimming took 3 bases from V and 1 from J, leaving 20 bases between them. The CDR3 protein is CATSSPLGSYTRTDTQYF. DNA of the CDR3: TGTGCCACCAGCAGCCCCTTGGGTTCTTACACACGCACAGATACGCAGTATTTT.

At least ten counts were recorded for this clonotype. The gene calls are TRBV5-1 and TRBJ2-7, with a possible D match to TRBD2 (6 bases). Trimming left V 4 bases short and J 1 base short, with 9 bases between. CDR3 size: 13 residues. Germline V CDR1 and CDR2: SGHRS, YFSETQ. CDR3 bases: TGCGCCAGCAGCCCGACTAGTTCCTACGAGCAGTACTTC. Protein product: CASSPTSSYEQYF.

The chain joins TRBV5-5 to TRBJ2-1, with D possibly TRBD1 on 6 matching bases. The CDR3 is made up of 15 amino acids. V lost 10 bases, J lost 5 bases, and 22 bases lay in between. CDR1 and CDR2 (germline): SGHKS, YYEKEE (reference sequence). CDR3 bases: TGTGCCGGCACCCAGTTGGGGGCAGGTGACAATGAGCAGTTCTTC. Its protein product is CAGTQLGAGDNEQFF.

This clonotype was observed at least ten times. V and J are TRBV11-2 and TRBJ2-1; 7 bases are shared with TRBD2. The CDR3 runs 14 residues. The ends lost 1 base at V and 9 bases at J; junction bases unmatched: 6. Germline V gene sequence: CDR1 SGHAT, CDR2 FQNNGV. The DNA of the CDR3 is TGTGCCAGCAGCTTAGGGGAGGGGTGGAGTGAGCAGTTCTTC. Its protein is CASSLGEGWSEQFF.

This clonotype was seen more than once but under ten times. The chain couples TRBV5-1 to TRBJ2-2; D might be TRBD2 (6 bases). V was shortened by 7 bases and J by 0 bases, with 13 bases between the two germline ends. This CDR3 spans 15 amino acids. The germline V gene encodes CDR1 SGHRS and CDR2 YFSETQ. Written as DNA, the CDR3 is TGCGCCAGCCAAACCGGGAGCCCGAACACCGGGGAGCTGTTTTTT. This translates into CASQTGSPNTGELFF. The whole variable domain, remainder taken from reference TRBV5-1 and TRBJ2-2, is KAGVTQTPRYLIKTRGQQVTLSCSPISGHRSVSWYQQTPGQGLQFLFEYFSETQRNKGNFPGRFSGRQFSNSRSEMNVSTLELGDSALYLCASQTGSPNTGELFFGEGSRLTVL.

This clonotype was counted a few times. This chain joins TRBV6-1 and TRBJ1-1, with D perhaps matching TRBD1 (6 bases). The CDR3 consists of 16 residues. Germline V gene sequence: CDR1 MNHNS, CDR2 SASEGT. V was shortened by 5 bases and J by 6 bases, with 22 bases between the two germline ends. The chain's CDR3 is CASSKTGTTVGAEAFF. The CDR3 bases are TGTGCCAGCAGTAAAACAGGGACAACGGTTGGGGCTGAAGCTTTCTTT.

The chain links TRBV5-4 to TRBJ2-5; D might be TRBD2 (6 bases). The CDR3 is 15 amino acids. Germline CDR1 is SGHNT and CDR2 is YYREEE (reference sequence). V was shortened by 4 bases and J by 0 bases, with 13 bases between the two germline ends. The CDR3 here is CASSRGGSHQETQYF. The CDR3 nucleotides read TGTGCCAGCAGCCGCGGAGGGTCGCACCAAGAGACCCAGTACTTC.